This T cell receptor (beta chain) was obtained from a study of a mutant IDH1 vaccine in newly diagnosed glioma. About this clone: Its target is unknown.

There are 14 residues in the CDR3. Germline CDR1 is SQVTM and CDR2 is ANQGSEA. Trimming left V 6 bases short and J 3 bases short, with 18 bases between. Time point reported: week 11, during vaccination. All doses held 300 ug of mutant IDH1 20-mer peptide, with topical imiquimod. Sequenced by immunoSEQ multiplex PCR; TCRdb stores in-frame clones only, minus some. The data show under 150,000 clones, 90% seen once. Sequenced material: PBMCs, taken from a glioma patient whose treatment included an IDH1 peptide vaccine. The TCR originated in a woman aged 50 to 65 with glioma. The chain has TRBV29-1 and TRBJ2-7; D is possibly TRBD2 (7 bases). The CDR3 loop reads CSVGDTSGGYEQYF. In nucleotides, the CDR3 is TGCAGCGTGGGGGACACTTCGGGAGGCTACGAGCAGTACTTC.